These T cell receptor beta chains were read from a single sample in a study of blood T cell repertoires in COVID-19. This table comes from immunoSEQ multiplex PCR, and its TCRdb copy is limited to in-frame clones, with some not included. The data contain some 180,000 clones, about 80% of them singletons. Sequences were obtained from peripheral blood. The origin of the receptors is a woman older than 75 with acute or convalescent COVID-19. Each CDR3 is given with its conserved first and last residue. Rows give clone size only sometimes, using once, few, many, or a class for an expanded clone.

clone size: -
J gene: TRBJ2-2
V gene: TRBV13
CDR3 protein: CASSEKDYTGELFF

clone size: once
J gene: TRBJ1-3
V gene: TRBV4-1
CDR3 protein: CASSQGRGNSGNTIYF

clone size: -
J gene: TRBJ2-2
V gene: TRBV19
CDR3 protein: CASRTAGTGELFF

clone size: once
J gene: TRBJ1-2
V gene: TRBV3-1/TRBV3-2
CDR3 protein: CASSQGEAYGYTF

clone size: -
J gene: TRBJ1-3
V gene: TRBV7-2
CDR3 protein: CASSLGQSSGNTIYF

clone size: once
J gene: TRBJ1-2
V gene: TRBV19
CDR3 protein: CASIRDGGYGYTF

clone size: -
J gene: TRBJ2-3
V gene: TRBV19
CDR3 protein: CASSMTGVETDTQYF

clone size: -
J gene: TRBJ2-5
V gene: TRBV6-5
CDR3 protein: CASSYNHEAAQETQYF

clone size: -
J gene: TRBJ1-4
V gene: TRBV21-1
CDR3 protein: CASRKGQATNEKLFF

clone size: -
J gene: TRBJ1-6
V gene: TRBV12-5
CDR3 protein: CASGASSHDSPLHF

clone size: -
J gene: TRBJ2-7
V gene: TRBV19
CDR3 protein: CASSRTGTYSYEQYF

clone size: -
J gene: TRBJ2-7
V gene: TRBV28
CDR3 protein: CASFPPSGTGPTVGTYEQYF

clone size: few
J gene: TRBJ2-5
V gene: TRBV7-6
CDR3 protein: CASSRPGVNQETQYF

clone size: -
J gene: TRBJ1-4
V gene: TRBV28
CDR3 protein: CASTFQGASEEKLFF

clone size: -
J gene: TRBJ2-7
V gene: TRBV5-6
CDR3 protein: CASSPSVRDEQYF

clone size: -
J gene: TRBJ2-7
V gene: TRBV5-4
CDR3 protein: CASSLVGTGVHEQYF

clone size: -
J gene: TRBJ2-7
V gene: TRBV3-1/TRBV3-2
CDR3 protein: CASSQAWTGSSYEQYF

clone size: -
J gene: TRBJ1-2
V gene: TRBV7-2
CDR3 protein: CASSFTRTGFDYGYTF

clone size: -
J gene: TRBJ2-4
V gene: TRBV12-5
CDR3 protein: CASGLVQGGMAKNIQYF

clone size: once
J gene: TRBJ2-7
V gene: TRBV30
CDR3 protein: CAWSVQSEQYF

clone size: -
J gene: TRBJ1-4
V gene: TRBV5-1
CDR3 protein: CASSLGTASFATNEKLFF

clone size: few
J gene: TRBJ1-5
V gene: TRBV5-8
CDR3 protein: CASSVDPDSHQPQHF

clone size: -
J gene: TRBJ2-1
V gene: TRBV25-1
CDR3 protein: CASSQTSGAYNEQFF

clone size: -
J gene: TRBJ1-6
V gene: TRBV30
CDR3 protein: CAWSVGNSPLHF

clone size: -
J gene: TRBJ1-2
V gene: TRBV13
CDR3 protein: CASSRRGGDGYTF

clone size: few
J gene: TRBJ1-2
V gene: TRBV6-6
CDR3 protein: CATNGQSYGYTF

clone size: -
J gene: TRBJ2-1
V gene: TRBV3-1/TRBV3-2
CDR3 protein: CASSPGRGGTIWNEQFF

clone size: -
J gene: TRBJ2-5
V gene: TRBV7-9
CDR3 protein: CASSLDRWQETQYF

clone size: -
J gene: TRBJ2-7
V gene: TRBV4-1
CDR3 protein: CASSQAIASTYEQYF

clone size: -
J gene: TRBJ2-7
V gene: TRBV9
CDR3 protein: CASSVDPTGDYEQYF

clone size: -
J gene: TRBJ2-3
V gene: TRBV12-3/TRBV12-4
CDR3 protein: CASRFLTDTQYF

clone size: -
J gene: TRBJ1-1
V gene: TRBV12-3/TRBV12-4
CDR3 protein: CASAWTGGTEAFF

clone size: -
J gene: TRBJ2-1
V gene: TRBV19
CDR3 protein: CASSAGLQDEQFF

clone size: -
J gene: TRBJ2-7
V gene: TRBV5-1
CDR3 protein: CASGVGQGKVEQYF

clone size: -
J gene: TRBJ2-6
V gene: TRBV28
CDR3 protein: CASSSPSAIRAGANVLTF

clone size: -
J gene: TRBJ2-2
V gene: TRBV12-5
CDR3 protein: CASGPLSAGELFF

clone size: -
J gene: TRBJ1-2
V gene: TRBV30
CDR3 protein: CVWLKPGEFYGYTF

clone size: -
J gene: TRBJ1-2
V gene: TRBV6-6
CDR3 protein: CASSYRAGEGYTF

clone size: -
J gene: TRBJ2-7
V gene: TRBV19
CDR3 protein: CASSRTLRVPYYEQYF

clone size: -
J gene: TRBJ2-1
V gene: TRBV2
CDR3 protein: CASSDDRGEREQFF

clone size: -
J gene: TRBJ2-5
V gene: TRBV6-5
CDR3 protein: CASSYGGTQYF

clone size: few
J gene: TRBJ1-5
V gene: TRBV2
CDR3 protein: CASSEAGGTGNQPQHF

clone size: -
J gene: TRBJ2-1
V gene: TRBV6-1
CDR3 protein: CASSEVFDNNEQFF

clone size: -
J gene: TRBJ2-7
V gene: TRBV9
CDR3 protein: CASSVDSSYSYEQYF

clone size: -
J gene: TRBJ1-2
V gene: TRBV5-1
CDR3 protein: CASSLGGQGTYGYTF

clone size: few
J gene: TRBJ1-6
V gene: TRBV19
CDR3 protein: CASSGQGPNSPLHF

clone size: -
J gene: TRBJ2-3
V gene: TRBV19
CDR3 protein: CASSIGLAGLDTQYF

clone size: -
J gene: TRBJ2-1
V gene: TRBV27
CDR3 protein: CASSFQWRNEQFF

clone size: few
J gene: TRBJ1-1
V gene: TRBV28
CDR3 protein: CASRGQGPGTEAFF

clone size: once
J gene: TRBJ1-2
V gene: TRBV18
CDR3 protein: CASSPRGETYGYTF

clone size: -
J gene: TRBJ2-2
V gene: TRBV11-2
CDR3 protein: CASSLAGLNTGELFF

clone size: -
J gene: TRBJ1-6
V gene: TRBV12-3/TRBV12-4
CDR3 protein: CASSGEGGSPLHF

clone size: -
J gene: TRBJ2-7
V gene: TRBV6-5
CDR3 protein: CASSNSGGGYEQYF